What follows describes a single TCR beta chain. TCRdb itself ran the 5' RACE reads through MiXCR, one entry per CDR3 protein. The table shows over 500,000 distinct CDR3 sequences, with approximately 15% occurring only once. The data were obtained in a study of T-cell memory formation after mild COVID-19. CDR3 length equals 13 residues. Between the trimmed V and J ends, which lost 0 bases and 7 bases, there was a span of 10 bases. This receptor was obtained from an adult woman who had mild COVID-19 (a few samples of this study predate the infection). Cell type and time point are not known. V is TRBV12-3 or TRBV12-4 and J is TRBJ2-7; D ambiguous. The sample was PBMCs or a T cell subset sorted from them (not recorded which). CDR3 region: CASSLALGAEQYF. CDR3 bases: TGTGCCAGCAGTTTAGCGCTGGGCGCTGAGCAGTACTTC.